The 10 T cell receptor beta chains below come from one sample, sequenced in a study of T cell responses to AZD1222 COVID-19 vaccine. Sequencing was performed with immunoSEQ multiplex PCR; in TCRdb, only in-frame clones are kept and a portion is missing. The sample holds about 140,000 clones, about 90% seen once. The material was peripheral blood, obtained on day 0 of AZD1222 vaccination. These receptor sequences come from an adult in good health.

The CDR3 DNA reads TGCGCCAGCAGCCAAGATCGTCAGGGGCAGGGTACTGAAGCTTTCTTT. It translates to CASSQDRQGQGTEAFF. This chain joins TRBV4-1 and TRBJ1-1, with a possible D match to TRBD1 (6 bases). Germline V gives CDR1 MGHRA, CDR2 YSYEKL. This CDR3 spans 16 amino acids. V dropped 0 bases and J dropped 5 bases, with 16 bases sitting between them.

V gene TRBV28 combines with J gene TRBJ2-1; D is possibly TRBD1 (5 bases). The CDR3 is 16 amino acids. Per germline, CDR1 MDHEN and CDR2 SYDVKM. V lost 3 bases to trimming and J lost 1 base, with 13 bases between them. CDR3 DNA: TGTGCCAGCAGTTTGGGGCTAGTTCCTTCCTACAATGAGCAGTTCTTC. It translates to CASSLGLVPSYNEQFF.

The rearrangement uses TRBV29-1 and TRBJ1-5; TRBD1 agrees at 8 bases. This CDR3 contains 13 residues. V dropped 6 bases and J dropped 6; count of bases not matched to a gene: 7. The germline CDR1 and CDR2 sequences are SQVTM and ANQGSEA. The CDR3 spells CSVMTGTGQPQHF. CDR3 nucleotide sequence: TGCAGCGTCATGACAGGGACAGGTCAGCCCCAGCATTTT. Drawing the rest from reference TRBV29-1 and TRBJ1-5, the complete variable domain is SAVISQKPSRDICQRGTSLTIQCQVDSQVTMMFWYRQQPGQSLTLIATANQGSEATYESGFVIDKFPISRPNLTFSTLTVSNMSPEDSSIYLCSVMTGTGQPQHFGDGTRLSIL.

The chain combines TRBV5-7 with TRBJ2-1; unclear D gene. TRBV5-7 is an open reading frame, and its role is uncertain. The CDR3 has 12 residues. V lost 2 bases and J 2 bases, leaving 2 bases between the germline ends. The CDR3 bases are TGTGCCAGCAGCTTAGCCTACAATGAGCAGTTCTTC. Translated: CASSLAYNEQFF.

In nucleotides, the CDR3 is TGTGCCAGCACTCAAGAAACCATGAGAATCTACAATGAGCAGTTCTTC. Protein sequence: CASTQETMRIYNEQFF. The chain links TRBV2 to TRBJ2-1; no firm D call. CDR1 and CDR2 (germline): SNHLY, FYNNEI. This CDR3 contains 16 residues. Deletions cut 7 bases from V and 3 bases from J, with 19 bases between. Combining the CDR3 with reference TRBV2 and TRBJ2-1 gives the whole variable domain EPEVTQTPSHQVTQMGQEVILRCVPISNHLYFYWYRQILGQKVEFLVSFYNNEISEKSEIFDDQFSVERPDGSNFTLKIRSTKLEDSAMYFCASTQETMRIYNEQFFGPGTRLTVL.

V is TRBV30 and J is TRBJ1-2; 9 bases fit TRBD1. The trim removed 3 bases at V and 8 bases at J, leaving 13 bases unmatched. Germline values: CDR1 GTSNPN, CDR2 SVGIG (reference sequence). The CDR3 has 15 residues. DNA of the CDR3: TGTGCCTGGAGCCTTACCACAGGGGGCGCTGACGGCTACACCTTC. Amino acid sequence: CAWSLTTGGADGYTF. The variable domain in full, completed from reference TRBV30 and TRBJ1-2, reads SQTIHQWPATLVQPVGSPLSLECTVEGTSNPNLYWYRQAAGRGLQLLFYSVGIGQISSEVPQNLSASRPQDRQFILSSKKLLLSDSGFYLCAWSLTTGGADGYTFGSGTRLTVV.

This CDR3 is CASSSAGQPQHF. DNA of the CDR3: TGTGCCAGCAGCTCCGCCGGTCAGCCCCAGCATTTT. The V gene is TRBV12-3 or TRBV12-4, the J gene TRBJ1-5; D call uncertain. The CDR3 totals 12 residues. The V gene lost 6 bases and the J gene lost 6 bases, with 9 bases spanning the gap.

The V call is TRBV19, the J call TRBJ2-7; D is unclear. V was cut by 5 bases and J by 1 base, with 12 bases left in between. This CDR3 spans 14 amino acids. CDR1 and CDR2 (germline): LNHDA, SQIVND (reference sequence). CDR3 sequence: CASSPQVGSYEQYF. The DNA for the CDR3 is TGTGCCAGTAGTCCCCAGGTAGGGTCCTACGAGCAGTACTTC.

This clone was observed a few times. The V call is TRBV7-9, the J call TRBJ2-7; the D gene is possibly TRBD2 (6 bases). The CDR3 length is 13 residues. The V end lost 6 bases, the J end lost 3 bases, and 12 bases lay between the germline ends. The germline V gene encodes CDR1 SEHNR and CDR2 FQNEAQ (reference sequence). CDR3 residues: CASSSTSYYEQYF. In nucleotides, the CDR3 is TGTGCCAGCAGTTCGACTAGTTACTACGAGCAGTACTTC.

J is TRBJ2-7 and V is TRBV29-1; 9 positions agree with TRBD1. Germline V gives CDR1 SQVTM, CDR2 ANQGSEA. The CDR3 covers 13 residues. Unmatched junction bases numbered 8, after V lost 6 bases and J lost 5 bases. The CDR3 DNA follows: TGCAGCGTCGCACACAGGGGGCGGAACGAGCAGTACTTC. Protein: CSVAHRGRNEQYF.